This T cell receptor beta chain appears in the sequencing data of a study of shared clonotypes between healthy human individuals. Study-wide points: Rarefaction gave evidence that sorted-subset sequencing remained incomplete despite large depth. About 5% was the fraction of naive CD4 clonotypes found shared across a few donors. The researchers took only blood, and tissue repertoires probably look different.

Points on this clone: Its antigen is not known.

The CDR3 sequence is 14 residues long. V was trimmed by 5 bases and J by 4 bases, leaving 14 bases between them. Germline V gene sequence: CDR1 SEHNR, CDR2 FQNEAQ (reference sequence). As processed by the authors: Junction-only sequences produced by ImmunoSEQ had no quality scores, so filtering differed. Method: immunoSEQ multiplex PCR; TCRdb's copy keeps in-frame clones and lacks some. The DNA was the basis for D and trimming; V, J and clone size are from that table. The sample includes 2 million to 2.5 million clones, roughly 96% of them seen just once. This receptor was identified in a man aged 18 to 30 in good health. The chain couples TRBV7-9 to TRBJ1-1; D gene uncertain. Sequenced input: naive CD4+ T cells sorted from blood. Subset reported: CD45RA+ positively selected. The CDR3 DNA is TGTGCCAGCAGCGCCACAGAGGGCCTCACTGAAGCTTTCTTT. It codes for CASSATEGLTEAFF.